This T cell receptor beta chain came from a study of blood T cell repertoires in COVID-19. Study as a whole: Sources were T cells, B-cell-depleted T cells, or PBMCs; the material itself was cDNA or gDNA.

V lost 5 bases to trimming and J lost 6 bases, with 10 bases between them. Germline V gene lookup returns CDR1 SGHTA and CDR2 FQGNSA. This CDR3 has 12 amino acids. Authors' data handling: Quantification of nucleated cells was approximated via reference gene primer amplification. The assay was immunoSEQ multiplex PCR, and TCRdb's table has in-frame clones only and misses some. V and J calls and clone size are given by that table; D and trimming were obtained from the DNA. The sample yields some 300,000 clones, approximately 86% seen once. This receptor was obtained from a woman in her seventies with COVID-19, enrolled during active disease. The sample was peripheral blood. This chain connects TRBV7-2 to TRBJ1-1; the D gene is possibly TRBD1 (5 bases). CDR3 nucleotide sequence: TGTGCCAGCAGCCCGGGAGGGGCTGAAGCTTTCTTT. Its translation: CASSPGGAEAFF.